The present TCR beta chain was sequenced within a study of Graves' ophthalmopathy and Graves' hyperthyroidism. Study context: At the time of initial diagnosis and before any treatment, peripheral blood was collected.

The CDR3 is 15 amino acids. Germline trimming cut 0 bases from V and 7 bases from J; bases unmatched to any gene: 5. Per the germline V gene, CDR1 is SEHNR and CDR2 is FQNEAQ (reference sequence). This clonotype was seen only a few times. RNA served as the template for amplifying TCR beta CDR3 regions. The workflow started with a first-round RT-PCR run with HTBI primers and then moved on to a second-round multiplex PCR. In TCRdb, the multiplex PCR reads were re-called with MiXCR into one record per CDR3 protein. The data hold around 470,000 distinct CDR3 sequences, with over 13% observed a single time.

Sequencing was carried out using blood. This TCR was recovered from a woman between 25 and 40 years old with Graves' ophthalmopathy. The rearrangement joins TRBV7-9 to TRBJ1-2; 10 nucleotides line up with TRBD1. The CDR3 coding sequence is TGTGCCAGCAGCTTAGCGGACAGGGGGAGGCTTGGCTACACCTTC. Amino acids: CASSLADRGRLGYTF.